This T cell receptor beta chain was profiled in a study of shared clonotypes between healthy human individuals. General study points: Non-shared clonotypes showed lower generation probabilities than clonotypes common to all four donors. Clonotype sharing across a few donors was observed for about 5.2% of naive CD4 clonotypes.

Sorted-subset replicate PCRs used 150 to 200 ng of genomic DNA. This amount corresponded to some 30,000 T cell genomes. Original processing notes: Sequence data from immunoSEQ were junction-only and lacked quality scores; consequently, filtering differed. The repertoire was sequenced with immunoSEQ multiplex PCR; TCRdb's copy has only in-frame clones and lacks some. That table furnishes V, J and clone size, whereas the DNA furnished D and trimming. This table holds under 2,000,000 clones, about 95% found once. Deletions cut 1 base from V and 0 bases from J, with 6 bases between. CDR1 is SGHDT, CDR2 YYEEEE, per germline. CDR3 size: 14 residues. CD45RO-negative, CCR7-selected cells formed the naive CD8 fraction, which excluded terminally differentiated effector memory CD45RA+ cells. For this clone: What it binds is not known.

This TCR came from a man in his late teens or twenties in good health. The sequencing sample was made of naive CD8+ T cells sorted from blood. The rearrangement uses TRBV5-6 and TRBJ2-3; D gene ambiguous. The CDR3: CASSLSTSTDTQYF. Written as DNA, the CDR3 is TGTGCCAGCAGCTTGTCCACCAGCACAGATACGCAGTATTTT.